What follows are 21 T cell receptor beta chains derived from one specimen sequenced in a study of post-analysis software for immune sequencing data. Study-level points and caveats: Included in a set of a few TRBV segments more frequent in patients than controls were TRBV5-6, TRBV5-1 and TRBV20-1.

Presence of unique molecular identifiers characterized the TCR beta cDNA libraries. TCRdb recomputed calls from the PCR reads with MiXCR, one row per CDR3 protein. The sample shows 700,000 to 800,000 distinct CDR3 sequences, just under 30% of them seen only once. Their recognized antigens are unknown. The sequencing sample was made of blood. The receptor set was obtained from a girl aged 10-17 years with multiple sclerosis.

This chain uses TRBV5-1 with TRBJ2-5, with D hard to call. Germline V lookup: CDR1 SGHRS, CDR2 YFSETQ. Between the trimmed V and J ends, which lost 0 bases and 0 bases, there was a span of 12 bases. This CDR3 spans 16 amino acids. The CDR3 spells CASSLVWTLYQETQYF. The CDR3 nucleotides are TGCGCCAGCAGCTTGGTATGGACCCTGTACCAAGAGACCCAGTACTTC.

This clonotype was found a few times. DNA of the CDR3: TGCAGTGCTCAAAAGGGGGACTCGAACACTGAAGCTTTCTTT. The encoded protein is CSAQKGDSNTEAFF. The rearrangement joins TRBV20-1 to TRBJ1-1; possible D gene TRBD1, 6 bases. The V end was cut by 5 bases, the J end by 1 base, with 14 bases between. CDR3 length: 14 amino acids. Germline loops: CDR1 DFQATT, CDR2 SNEGSKA (reference sequence).

Only a few counts were recorded for this clonotype. The rearrangement uses TRBV10-3 and TRBJ2-7, with TRBD2 as a possible D gene (6 bases). CDR1 is ENHRY, CDR2 SYGVKD, per germline. The CDR3 contains 14 residues. The V end lost 6 bases, the J end lost 2 bases, and 14 bases lay between the germline ends. CDR3 loop: CAIRPGGGTYEQYF. CDR3 in DNA: TGTGCCATCAGACCGGGTGGCGGGACCTACGAGCAGTACTTC.

Worth noting for this clonotype: Since a much larger clone is just one base distant, this may be a read error. J is TRBJ2-7 and V is TRBV29-1, with D perhaps TRBD1 or TRBD2 (5 bases each). From germline, CDR1 is SQVTM and CDR2 ANQGSEA. The CDR3 covers 12 residues. The ends were cut back, 7 bases at V and 6 bases at J, with 16 bases in the middle. Here the CDR3 DNA reads TGCAGCGGAGGGACGGGGTTTCTCGAGCAGTACTTC. Its translation: CSGGTGFLEQYF.

J is TRBJ2-2 and V is TRBV20-1; D is ambiguous. Germline CDR1 reads DFQATT; CDR2 reads SNEGSKA (reference sequence). The CDR3 sequence is 15 residues long. Between the trimmed V and J ends, which lost 4 bases and 0 bases, there was a span of 12 bases. In nucleotides, the CDR3 is TGCAGTGCTACCGACGTAGACGCGAACACCGGGGAGCTGTTTTTT. This encodes CSATDVDANTGELFF.

This chain links TRBV9 with TRBJ2-1, with a tentative D call TRBD1 (6 bases). The V end was cut by 2 bases, the J end by 0 bases, with 9 bases between. Germline CDR1 is SGDLS and CDR2 is YYNGEE. The CDR3 loop spans 15 amino acids. In DNA, the CDR3 is TGTGCCAGCAGCGTGGGGGCGAACTCCTACAATGAGCAGTTCTTC. Encoded protein: CASSVGANSYNEQFF.

The rearrangement links TRBV3-1 to TRBJ2-7; a weak D match, TRBD2 (6 bases). Trimming cost V 4 bases and J 5 bases, with 12 bases left between them. Germline lookup yields CDR1 LGHDT and CDR2 YNNKEL (reference sequence). The CDR3 totals 13 residues. The CDR3 coding sequence is TGTGCCAGCAGCCCCCGGGGACTTAACGAGCAGTACTTC. The encoded protein is CASSPRGLNEQYF.

The J gene is TRBJ2-1, the V gene TRBV7-6, with D perhaps matching TRBD2 (6 bases). V gave up 0 bases and J gave up 4 bases, with 7 bases separating them. Germline V gives CDR1 SGHVS, CDR2 FNYEAQ. The CDR3 extends over 14 amino acids. The CDR3 DNA is TGTGCCAGCAGCTTAGCAGCGGGTTACAATGAGCAGTTCTTC. Translated, it gives CASSLAAGYNEQFF.

This clonotype was recorded a few times. The chain carries TRBV27 and TRBJ2-1; 8 bases agree with TRBD1. The V segment lost 6 bases and the J segment 2 bases; nucleotides outside the gene matches: 6. The CDR3 length is 15 residues. CDR1 is MNHEY, CDR2 SMNVEV, per germline (reference sequence). The CDR3 loop reads CASRVRQGPYNEQFF. The CDR3 nucleotides are TGTGCCAGCAGGGTACGACAGGGGCCCTACAATGAGCAGTTCTTC.

A few counts support this clonotype. V is TRBV20-1 and J is TRBJ1-1; 8 nucleotides match TRBD1. The CDR3 extends over 15 amino acids. Per the germline V gene, CDR1 is DFQATT and CDR2 is SNEGSKA (reference sequence). Losses at the gene ends were 8 bases for V and 0 bases for J; bases not matched to a gene: 11. The CDR3 bases are TGCAGTCTCCTGGCCCTGGGACAGGTGAACACTGAAGCTTTCTTT. It specifies CSLLALGQVNTEAFF.

The chain has TRBV29-1 and TRBJ1-3, with D unresolved. Germline V gene data show CDR1 as SQVTM and CDR2 as ANQGSEA. The CDR3 sequence is 13 residues long. The ends were cut back, 2 bases at V and 1 base at J, with 6 bases in the middle. The CDR3 sequence is CSVEKGSGNTIYF. CDR3 nucleotide sequence: TGCAGCGTTGAAAAGGGATCTGGAAACACCATATATTTT.

The chain employs TRBV6-6 and TRBJ2-3; the D is unclear. V lost 2 bases and J 4 bases, leaving 7 bases between the germline ends. The germline CDR1 and CDR2 sequences are MNHNY and SVGAGI (reference sequence). There are 13 residues in the CDR3. DNA for the CDR3: TGTGCCAGCAGTTACCCCGCACCAGATACGCAGTATTTT. It encodes CASSYPAPDTQYF.

A remark on this clonotype: An end of the junction does not agree with germline; a read error may underlie this. The rearrangement uses TRBV12-3 or TRBV12-4 and TRBJ2-3, with D perhaps matching TRBD1 (7 bases). The CDR3 contains 15 residues. The CDR3 spells CASRTTGRGTDAQYF. Here the CDR3 DNA reads TGTGCCAGCAGAACGACAGGGCGGGGCACAGATGCGCAGTATTTT.

V gene TRBV3-1 combines with J gene TRBJ2-7; TRBD1 matches 8 bases. The DNA end lines up better with TRBJ2-5; the J call may be wrong. CDR3 size: 14 residues. The germline CDR1 and CDR2 sequences are LGHDT and YNNKEL (reference sequence). Here the CDR3 DNA reads TGTGCCAGCGGCAAGACAGGGGCAGGGGAGACCCAGTACTTC. Protein product: CASGKTGAGETQYF.

This clonotype has a handful of counts. V and J are TRBV12-3 or TRBV12-4 and TRBJ2-7; tentatively, D is TRBD2 (6 bases). V was clipped by 7 bases and J by 0 bases, with 19 bases between them. CDR3 size: 16 residues. The CDR3 DNA sequence: TGTGCCAGCACCAATTCCCTAGCGTGGGCCTCCTACGAGCAGTACTTC. It specifies CASTNSLAWASYEQYF.

In its sample, this clonotype was seen a few times. V and J are TRBV6-6 and TRBJ2-1; TRBD1 agrees at 8 bases. With 4 bases clipped from V and 2 bases from J, the junction kept 4 bases outside the gene matches. This CDR3 comprises 15 residues. Germline CDR1 and CDR2: MNHNY and SVGAGI (reference sequence). CDR3 amino acids: CASSLTGVTYNEQFF. CDR3 nucleotide sequence: TGTGCCAGCAGTTTGACAGGGGTGACCTACAATGAGCAGTTCTTC.

V gene TRBV7-7 combines with J gene TRBJ2-3; possibly TRBD1 or TRBD2 for D (5 bases each). The CDR3 is 15 amino acids. Germline V gene sequence: CDR1 SSHAT, CDR2 FNYEAQ (reference sequence). The CDR3 region has the DNA TGTGCTGGCAGCTTGGGGGTGGCCGTCACAGATACGCAGTATTTT. Amino acids: CAGSLGVAVTDTQYF.

In this sample, this clonotype turned up a few times. This rearrangement joins TRBV7-8 to TRBJ2-1; 8 positions agree with TRBD1. The CDR3 has 16 residues. The V segment lost 2 bases and the J segment 4 bases; nucleotides outside the gene matches: 7. Germline CDR1 reads SGHVS; CDR2 reads FQNEAQ. The CDR3 DNA follows: TGTGCCAGCAGCTTAACACCCGGGACAGGTTACAATGAGCAGTTCTTC. Translating gives CASSLTPGTGYNEQFF. Filled out from reference TRBV7-8 and TRBJ2-1, the complete variable domain reads GAGVSQSPRYKVAKRGQDVALRCDPISGHVSLFWYQQALGQGPEFLTYFQNEAQLDKSGLPSDRFFAERPEGSVSTLKIQRTQQEDSAVYLCASSLTPGTGYNEQFFGPGTRLTVL.

The chain links TRBV6-5 to TRBJ2-3; no firm D call. The germline V and J ends were trimmed by 6 bases and 2 bases, with 15 bases remaining between them. This CDR3 comprises 15 residues. Per the germline V gene, CDR1 is MNHEY and CDR2 is SVGAGI. For the CDR3, the DNA is TGTGCCAGCAGCCCACACCGGTCGGACACAGATACGCAGTATTTT. Translation: CASSPHRSDTDTQYF.

The chain has TRBV12-3 or TRBV12-4 and TRBJ1-1, with D tentatively TRBD1 (6 bases). This CDR3 has 15 amino acids. Trimming removed 6 bases at V and 8 bases at J, with 22 bases between. The CDR3 sequence: CASSRSRGWGTEAFF. CDR3 nucleotide sequence: TGTGCCAGCAGCCGAAGCAGGGGTTGGGGCACCGAAGCTTTCTTT.

A remark on this clonotype: At one end the junction does not follow the germline gene, possibly because of a read error. The J gene is TRBJ1-2, the V gene TRBV4-3; D gene unclear. This CDR3 is built from 14 residues. CDR1 and CDR2 from the germline V gene are LGHNA and YSLEER. The CDR3 sequence: CANSQETANYGYTF. In DNA form, the CDR3 reads TGCGCCAACAGCCAAGAAACAGCTAACTATGGCTACACCTTC.